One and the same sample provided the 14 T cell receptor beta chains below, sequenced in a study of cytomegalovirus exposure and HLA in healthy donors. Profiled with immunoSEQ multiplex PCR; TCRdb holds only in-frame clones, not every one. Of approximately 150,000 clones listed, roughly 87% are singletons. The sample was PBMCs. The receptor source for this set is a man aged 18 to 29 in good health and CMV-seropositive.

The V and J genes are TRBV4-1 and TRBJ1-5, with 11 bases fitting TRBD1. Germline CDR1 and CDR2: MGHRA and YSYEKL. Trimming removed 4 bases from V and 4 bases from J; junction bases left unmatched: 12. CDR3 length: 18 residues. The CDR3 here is CASSRGIWTGGNNQPQHF. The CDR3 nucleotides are TGCGCCAGCAGCCGAGGAATTTGGACAGGGGGCAATAATCAGCCCCAGCATTTT.

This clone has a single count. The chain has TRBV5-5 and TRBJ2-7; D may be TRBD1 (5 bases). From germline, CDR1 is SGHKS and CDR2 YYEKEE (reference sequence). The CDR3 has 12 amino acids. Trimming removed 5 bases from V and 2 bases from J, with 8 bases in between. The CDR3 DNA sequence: TGTGCCAGCAGTAGACAGACCTACGAGCAGTACTTC. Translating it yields CASSRQTYEQYF.

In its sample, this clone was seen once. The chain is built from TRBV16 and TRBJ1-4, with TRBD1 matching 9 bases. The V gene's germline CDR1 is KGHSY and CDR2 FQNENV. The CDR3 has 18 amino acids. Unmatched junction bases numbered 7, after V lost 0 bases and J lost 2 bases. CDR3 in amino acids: CASSQSGTGRMTNEKLFF. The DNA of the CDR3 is TGTGCCAGCAGCCAATCAGGGACAGGGCGAATGACTAATGAAAAACTGTTTTTT. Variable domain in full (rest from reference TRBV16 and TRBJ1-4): GEEVAQTPKHLVRGEGQKAKLYCAPIKGHSYVFWYQQVLKNEFKFLISFQNENVFDETGMPKERFSAKCLPNSPCSLEIQATKLEDSAVYFCASSQSGTGRMTNEKLFFGSGTQLSVL.

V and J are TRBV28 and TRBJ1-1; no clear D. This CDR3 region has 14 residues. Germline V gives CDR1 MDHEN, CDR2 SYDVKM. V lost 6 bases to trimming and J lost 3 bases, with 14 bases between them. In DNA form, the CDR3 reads TGTGCCAGCAGCTTGACCCGTCAGGACACTGAAGCTTTCTTT. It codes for CASSLTRQDTEAFF.

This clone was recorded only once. CDR3 protein: CASSEKGAGTFPYEQYF. The CDR3 DNA reads TGTGCCAGCAGTGAAAAGGGGGCGGGGACATTTCCCTACGAGCAGTACTTC. The V call is TRBV6-1, the J call TRBJ2-7; the D gene is possibly TRBD1 (7 bases). The V end was cut by 2 bases, the J end by 2 bases, with 19 bases between. Looked up from germline, CDR1 is MNHNS and CDR2 is SASEGT. CDR3 length: 17 residues.

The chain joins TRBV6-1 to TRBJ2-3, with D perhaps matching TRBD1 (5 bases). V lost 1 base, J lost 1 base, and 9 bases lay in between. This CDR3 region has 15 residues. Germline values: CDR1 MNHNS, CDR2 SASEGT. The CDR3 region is CASSEGGGRTDTQYF. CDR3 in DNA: TGTGCCAGCAGTGAAGGGGGCGGCCGCACAGATACGCAGTATTTT.

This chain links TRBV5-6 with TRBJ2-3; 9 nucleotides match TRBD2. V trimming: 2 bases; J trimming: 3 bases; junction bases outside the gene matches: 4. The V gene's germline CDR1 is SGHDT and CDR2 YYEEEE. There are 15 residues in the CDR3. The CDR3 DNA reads TGTGCCAGCAGCTTTATAGCGGGAGTGACAGATACGCAGTATTTT. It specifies CASSFIAGVTDTQYF. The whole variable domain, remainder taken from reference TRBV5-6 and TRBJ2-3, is DAGVTQSPTHLIKTRGQQVTLRCSPKSGHDTVSWYQQALGQGPQFIFQYYEEEERQRGNFPDRFSGHQFPNYSSELNVNALLLGDSALYLCASSFIAGVTDTQYFGPGTRLTVL.

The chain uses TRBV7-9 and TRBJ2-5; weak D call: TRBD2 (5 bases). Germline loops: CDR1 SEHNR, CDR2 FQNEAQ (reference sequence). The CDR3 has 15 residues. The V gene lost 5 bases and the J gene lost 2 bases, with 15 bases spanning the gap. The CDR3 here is CASSPIGGSQETQYF. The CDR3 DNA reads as TGTGCCAGCAGCCCAATCGGCGGGTCACAAGAGACCCAGTACTTC.

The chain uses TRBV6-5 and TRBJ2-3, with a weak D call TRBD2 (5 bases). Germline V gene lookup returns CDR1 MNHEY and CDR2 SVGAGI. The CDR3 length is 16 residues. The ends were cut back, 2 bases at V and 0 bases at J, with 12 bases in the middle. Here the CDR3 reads CASSYAGATSTDTQYF. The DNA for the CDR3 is TGTGCCAGCAGTTACGCGGGCGCGACTAGCACAGATACGCAGTATTTT.

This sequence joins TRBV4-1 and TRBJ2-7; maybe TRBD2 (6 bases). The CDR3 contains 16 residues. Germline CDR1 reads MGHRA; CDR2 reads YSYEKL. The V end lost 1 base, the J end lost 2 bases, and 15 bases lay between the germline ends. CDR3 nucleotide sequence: TGCGCCAGCAGCCAAGTGGCGGGGATAAGCCCCTACGAGCAGTACTTC. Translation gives CASSQVAGISPYEQYF.

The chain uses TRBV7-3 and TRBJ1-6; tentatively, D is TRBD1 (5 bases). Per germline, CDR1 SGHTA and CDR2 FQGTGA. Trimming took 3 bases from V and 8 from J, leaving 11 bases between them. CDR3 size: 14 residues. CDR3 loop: CASSLGLTYSPLHF. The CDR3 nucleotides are TGTGCCAGCAGCTTGGGACTGACTTATTCACCCCTCCACTTT.

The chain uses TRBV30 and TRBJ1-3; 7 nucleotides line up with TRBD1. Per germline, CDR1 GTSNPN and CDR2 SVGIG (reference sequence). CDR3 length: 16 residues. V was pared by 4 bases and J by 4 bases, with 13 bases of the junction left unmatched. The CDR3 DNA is TGTGCCTGGAAACAGGGGCTAATCTCGAGGGGAAACACCATATATTTT. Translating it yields CAWKQGLISRGNTIYF.

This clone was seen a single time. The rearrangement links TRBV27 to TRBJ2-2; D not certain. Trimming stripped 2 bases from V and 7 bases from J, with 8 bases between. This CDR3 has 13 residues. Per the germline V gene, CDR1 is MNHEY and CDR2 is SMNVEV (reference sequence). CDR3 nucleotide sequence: TGTGCCAGCAGTTTAAGAGTGAACGGGGAGCTGTTTTTT. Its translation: CASSLRVNGELFF.

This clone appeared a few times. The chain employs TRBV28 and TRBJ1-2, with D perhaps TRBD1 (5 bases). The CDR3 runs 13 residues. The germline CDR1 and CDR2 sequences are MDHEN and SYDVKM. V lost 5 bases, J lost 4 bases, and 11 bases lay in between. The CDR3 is CASSQRQIYGYTF. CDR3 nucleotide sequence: TGTGCCAGCAGTCAAAGACAGATCTATGGCTACACCTTC.